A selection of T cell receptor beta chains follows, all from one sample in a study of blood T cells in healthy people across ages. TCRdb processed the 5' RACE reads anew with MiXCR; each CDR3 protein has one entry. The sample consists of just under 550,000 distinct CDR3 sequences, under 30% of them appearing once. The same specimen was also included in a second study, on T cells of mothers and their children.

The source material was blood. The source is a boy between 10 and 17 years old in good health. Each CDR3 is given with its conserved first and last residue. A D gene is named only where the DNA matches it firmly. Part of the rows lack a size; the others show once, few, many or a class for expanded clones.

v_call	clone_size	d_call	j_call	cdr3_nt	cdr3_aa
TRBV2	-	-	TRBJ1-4	TGTGCCAGCGATGGGCCCCGGGACATGGGTGAAAAACTGTTTTTT	CASDGPRDMGEKLFF
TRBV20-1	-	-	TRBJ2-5	TGCAGTGCTAGAGATCTGAGTACCCAGTACTTC	CSARDLSTQYF
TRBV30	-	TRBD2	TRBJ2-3	TGTGCCTGGAGTAGCGGGGGGGCTAGCACAGATACGCAGTATTTT	CAWSSGGASTDTQYF
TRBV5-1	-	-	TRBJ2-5	TGCGCCAGCAGCTTGGGTGGGAATCACCAAGAGACCCAGTACTTC	CASSLGGNHQETQYF
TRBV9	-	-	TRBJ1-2	TGTGCCAGCAGCGTAGGGGGTATCCGGGACTATGGCTACACCTTC	CASSVGGIRDYGYTF
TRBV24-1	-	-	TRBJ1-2	TGTGCCACCAGTGATTTGGGAGGGAACGGCTACACCTTC	CATSDLGGNGYTF
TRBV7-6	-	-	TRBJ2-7	TGTGCCAGCAGCGGAAGACACGGACCCTACGAGCAGTACTTC	CASSGRHGPYEQYF
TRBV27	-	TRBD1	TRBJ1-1	TGTGCCAGCAGACGGGACAGGGTGAACACTGAAGCTTTCTTT	CASRRDRVNTEAFF
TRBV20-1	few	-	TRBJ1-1	TGCAGCCCTTTCACCACCCGAGCTTTCTTT	CSPFTTRAFF
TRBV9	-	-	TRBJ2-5	TGTGCCAGCAGCGGGAGCGTACAAGAGACCCAGTACTTC	CASSGSVQETQYF
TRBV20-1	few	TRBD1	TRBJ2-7	TGCAGTGCGAAAATCGACAGGGGCGAGCAGTACTTC	CSAKIDRGEQYF
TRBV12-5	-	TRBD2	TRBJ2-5	TGTGCTAGTGGTCCGGGGACTAGCGGGAGTAATTGGGAGACCCAGTACTTC	CASGPGTSGSNWETQYF
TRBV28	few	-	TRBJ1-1	TGTGCCAGCAGAAGGTCGGCCTTGAACACTGAAGCTTTCTTT	CASRRSALNTEAFF
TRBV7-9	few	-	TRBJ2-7	TGTGCCAGCAGCTATAGTCTTGTGGAGCAGTACTTC	CASSYSLVEQYF
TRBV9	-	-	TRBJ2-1	TGTGCCAGCACCACTACAGGTTCGCGGAGGCAGTTCTTC	CASTTTGSRRQFF
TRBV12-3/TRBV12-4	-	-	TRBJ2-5	TGTTCCAGCAGTGCACCATCCCAAGAGACCCAGTACTTC	CSSSAPSQETQYF
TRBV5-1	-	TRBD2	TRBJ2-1	TGCGCCAGCAGCCCCGGACTAGTTGGGGCCTACAATGAGCAGTTCTTC	CASSPGLVGAYNEQFF
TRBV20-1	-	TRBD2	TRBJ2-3	TGCAGTGCGATTAACCCAGCGGGAGGGTGGGAAGATACGCAGTATTTT	CSAINPAGGWEDTQYF
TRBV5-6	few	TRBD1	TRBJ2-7	TGTGCCAGCAGCTTGCCCATGGGGACAGGGGGCTCCTACGAGCAGTACTTC	CASSLPMGTGGSYEQYF
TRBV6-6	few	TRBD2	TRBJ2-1	TGTGCCAGCAGTTACGGGGCGGGAGGGAACTACAATGAGCAGTTCTTC	CASSYGAGGNYNEQFF
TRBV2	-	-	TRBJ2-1	TGTGCCAGCAGGTCTCCTGGCCAGGATGAGCAGTTCTTC	CASRSPGQDEQFF
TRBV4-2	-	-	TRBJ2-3	TGTGCCAGCAGCCAAGACTTGAGACCCCGCACAGATACGCAGTATTTT	CASSQDLRPRTDTQYF
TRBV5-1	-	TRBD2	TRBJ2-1	TGCGCCAGCGCTGACGGACTAGCGGGGGATTATTGGGATGAGCAGTTCTTC	CASADGLAGDYWDEQFF
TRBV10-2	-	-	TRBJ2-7	TGCGCCAGCAAAGCAGCCTCAGAGGGCGAGCAGTACTTC	CASKAASEGEQYF
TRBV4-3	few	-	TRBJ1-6	TGCGCCAGCAGCCAAACTCAGGGATTTTTGTCACCCCTCCACTTT	CASSQTQGFLSPLHF
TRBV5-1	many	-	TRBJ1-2	TGCGCCAGCAGCTTGGACTACACAGTGGACTATAACTATGGCTACACCTTC	CASSLDYTVDYNYGYTF
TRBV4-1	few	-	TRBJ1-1	TGCGCCAGCAGCCAAGATCGGCGAGCGAACACTGAAGCTTTCTTT	CASSQDRRANTEAFF
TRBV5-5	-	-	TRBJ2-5	TGTGCCAGCAGCTCCCCAATCGGCGGGGTCCCTATCCAGGAGACCCAGTACTTC	CASSSPIGGVPIQETQYF
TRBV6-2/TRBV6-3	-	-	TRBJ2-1	TGTGCCAGCAGTTCCTCGGTGGCGGGCAATGAGCAGTTCTTC	CASSSSVAGNEQFF
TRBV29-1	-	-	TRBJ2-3	TGCAGCGTTTGCCAATCCAGGGAGAGCACAGATACGCAGTATTTT	CSVCQSRESTDTQYF
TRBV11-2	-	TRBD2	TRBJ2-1	TGTGCCAGCAGCTTAGTTATGCTAGCGGGAGTTGATGAGCAGTTCTTC	CASSLVMLAGVDEQFF
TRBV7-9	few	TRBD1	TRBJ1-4	TGTGCCAGCAGCGGACAGGGGGCTGAAAAACTGTCTTTT	CASSGQGAEKLSF
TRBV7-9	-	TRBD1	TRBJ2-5	TGTGCCAGCAGCACGCCGACAGGGGAGGTAGAAGAGACCCAGTACTTC	CASSTPTGEVEETQYF
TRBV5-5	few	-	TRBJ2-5	TGTGCCAGCAGCTTGGGACGCGAAGGTAGCCAGTACTTC	CASSLGREGSQYF
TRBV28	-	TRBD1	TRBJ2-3	TGTGCCAGCAGCTCGACAGGGAACTGGGATACGCAGTATTTT	CASSSTGNWDTQYF
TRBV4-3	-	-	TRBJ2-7	TGCGCCAGCAGCCAGGAGATAGCGGCGCCCTACGAGCAGTACTTC	CASSQEIAAPYEQYF
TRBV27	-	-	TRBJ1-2	TGTGCCAGCAGTTTATCGGCAGGGGCGGGCTATGGCTACACCTTC	CASSLSAGAGYGYTF
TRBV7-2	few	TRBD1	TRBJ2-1	TGTGCCAGCAGCTTAGCGCATCAGGACAGGGAATTCTTC	CASSLAHQDREFF
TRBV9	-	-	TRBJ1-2	TGTGCCAGCAGCGGAGCCCGGACAGCTAACTATGGCTACACCTTC	CASSGARTANYGYTF
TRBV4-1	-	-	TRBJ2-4	TGCGCCAGCAGCCAAGTGGGACCCTTAGCCAAAAACATTCAGTACTTC	CASSQVGPLAKNIQYF
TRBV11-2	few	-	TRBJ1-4	TGTGCCAGCAGCCCGGGGGGGATTGGGACTAATGAAAAACTGTTTTTT	CASSPGGIGTNEKLFF
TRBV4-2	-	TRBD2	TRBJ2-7	TGTGCCAGCAGCCAAGGGACTAGCGGGGGGGCCTACGAGCGGTACTTC	CASSQGTSGGAYERYF